This TCR beta chain was sequenced during a study of cytomegalovirus exposure and HLA in healthy donors. Study-level results: Within the data, a cluster of highly shared sequence variants was likely a sequencing artifact. Exclusion applied to some V segments, including TRBV6-2 and TRBV6-3, as they were indistinguishable. A prior analysis recorded that most TCR beta V segments were productive about 87% or about 30% of the time.

Note on this clone: Antigen unknown.

J gave up 5 bases and V 3 bases, and 6 bases lay outside the gene matches. Germline V gene data show CDR1 as ENHRY and CDR2 as SYGVKD. This CDR3 has 15 amino acids. PCR amplification relied on 60 Vbeta primers (plus 13 Jbeta primers). Sequenced by immunoSEQ multiplex PCR; TCRdb stores in-frame clones only, minus some. The table shows roughly 140,000 clones, with around 79% occurring only once. V and J are TRBV10-3 and TRBJ2-7; 11 bases line up with TRBD2. Material for sequencing was PBMCs. The sequence came from a woman in her thirties or forties in good health and CMV-seropositive. CDR3 coding DNA: TGTGCCATCAGTGAAGGAAAACTAGCGGGGGACGAGCAGTACTTC. It translates to CAISEGKLAGDEQYF.